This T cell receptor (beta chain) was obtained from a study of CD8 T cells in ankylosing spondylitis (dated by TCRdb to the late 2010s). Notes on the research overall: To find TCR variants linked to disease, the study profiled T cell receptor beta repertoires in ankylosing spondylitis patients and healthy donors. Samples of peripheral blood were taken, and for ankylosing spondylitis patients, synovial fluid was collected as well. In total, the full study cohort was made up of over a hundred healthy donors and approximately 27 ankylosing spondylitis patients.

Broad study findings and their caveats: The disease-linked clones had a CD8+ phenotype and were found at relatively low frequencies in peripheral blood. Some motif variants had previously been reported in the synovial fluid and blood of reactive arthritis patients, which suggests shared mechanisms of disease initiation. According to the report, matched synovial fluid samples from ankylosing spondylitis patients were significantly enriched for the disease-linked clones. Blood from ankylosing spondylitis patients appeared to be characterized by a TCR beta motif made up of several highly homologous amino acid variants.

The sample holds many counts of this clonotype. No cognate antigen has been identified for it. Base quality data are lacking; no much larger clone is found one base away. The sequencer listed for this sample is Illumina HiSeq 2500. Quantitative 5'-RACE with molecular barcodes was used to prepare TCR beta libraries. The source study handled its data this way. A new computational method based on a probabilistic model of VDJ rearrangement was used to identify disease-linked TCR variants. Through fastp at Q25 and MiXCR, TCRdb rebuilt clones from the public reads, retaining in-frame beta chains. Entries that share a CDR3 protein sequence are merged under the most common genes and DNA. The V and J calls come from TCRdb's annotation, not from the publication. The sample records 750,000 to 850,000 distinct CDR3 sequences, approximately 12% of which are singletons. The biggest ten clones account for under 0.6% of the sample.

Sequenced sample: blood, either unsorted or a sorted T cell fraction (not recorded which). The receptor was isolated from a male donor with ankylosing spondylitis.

The CDR3 reads CASSPPETATYGYTF. The DNA reads as follows: TGTGCCAGCTCACCACCAGAGACAGCGACCTATGGCTACACCTTC. Rearrangement joined TRBV18 to TRBJ1-2; TRBD1 is possibly the D segment (5 matching bases). V loses 0 bases of germline sequence and J loses 4 bases, and the interval between the two ends is 12 bases. From a lookup of the germline V gene, CDR1 and CDR2 are KGHSH and LQKENI. From cysteine to phenylalanine, the CDR3 is 15 amino acids long. Just CDR3 DNA is preserved here, 45 bases in frame from base 1.